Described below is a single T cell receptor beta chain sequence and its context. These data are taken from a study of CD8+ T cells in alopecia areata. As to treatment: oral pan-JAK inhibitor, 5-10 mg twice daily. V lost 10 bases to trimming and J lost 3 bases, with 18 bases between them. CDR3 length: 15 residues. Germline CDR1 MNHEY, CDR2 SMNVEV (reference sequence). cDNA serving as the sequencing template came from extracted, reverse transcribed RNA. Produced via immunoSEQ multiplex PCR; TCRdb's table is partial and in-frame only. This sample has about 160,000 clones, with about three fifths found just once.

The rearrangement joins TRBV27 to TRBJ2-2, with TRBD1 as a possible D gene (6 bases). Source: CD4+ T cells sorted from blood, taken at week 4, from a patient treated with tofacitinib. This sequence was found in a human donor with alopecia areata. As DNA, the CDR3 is TGTGCCACCAAAAGAGGGCAGGGGTACACCGGGGAGCTGTTTTTT. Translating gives CATKRGQGYTGELFF.